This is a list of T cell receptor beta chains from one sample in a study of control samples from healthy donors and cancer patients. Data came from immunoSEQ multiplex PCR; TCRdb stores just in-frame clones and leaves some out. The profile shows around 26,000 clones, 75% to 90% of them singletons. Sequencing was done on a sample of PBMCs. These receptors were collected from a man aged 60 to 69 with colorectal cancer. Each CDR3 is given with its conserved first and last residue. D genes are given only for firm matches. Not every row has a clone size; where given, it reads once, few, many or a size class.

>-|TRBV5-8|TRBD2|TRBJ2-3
CASSLRVTSGTTYTQYF
TGTGCCAGCAGCTTGCGGGTGACTAGCGGTACCACATATACGCAGTATTTT
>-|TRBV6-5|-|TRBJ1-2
CASRAFNYGYTF
TGTGCCAGCAGGGCCTTTAACTATGGCTACACCTTC
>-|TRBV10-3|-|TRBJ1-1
CAISDRGKGNTEAFF
TGTGCCATCAGTGACAGGGGTAAGGGGAACACTGAAGCTTTCTTT
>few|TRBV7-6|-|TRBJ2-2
CASSLVANTGELFF
TGTGCCAGCAGCTTAGTAGCTAACACCGGGGAGCTGTTTTTT
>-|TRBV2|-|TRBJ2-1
CASGGAAYNEQFF
TGTGCCAGCGGGGGGGCTGCCTACAATGAGCAGTTCTTC
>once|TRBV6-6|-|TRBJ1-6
CASSFNRDWYSPLHF
TGTGCCAGCAGTTTCAACAGGGATTGGTATTCACCCCTCCACTTT
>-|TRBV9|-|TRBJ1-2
CASSESGGANYGYTF
TGTGCCAGCAGCGAGTCCGGGGGCGCTAACTATGGCTACACCTTC
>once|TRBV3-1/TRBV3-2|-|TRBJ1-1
CASSHPSDPRGAFF
TGTGCCAGCAGCCACCCCTCGGACCCAAGAGGAGCTTTCTTT
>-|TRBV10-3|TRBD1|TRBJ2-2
CAITRVAGGTGELFF
TGTGCCATCACCCGGGTGGCAGGGGGCACCGGGGAGCTGTTTTTT
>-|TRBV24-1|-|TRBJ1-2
CATRGPGTMDGYTF
TGTGCCACCAGGGGACCCGGGACGATGGATGGCTACACCTTC
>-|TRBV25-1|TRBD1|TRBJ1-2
CASSITGGASGYTF
TGTGCCAGCAGTATTACAGGGGGCGCAAGTGGCTACACCTTC
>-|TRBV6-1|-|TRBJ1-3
CASSEGGNTIYF
TGTGCCAGCAGTGAGGGGGGAAACACCATATATTTT
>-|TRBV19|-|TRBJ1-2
CASNNWDGYTF
TGTGCCAGTAATAATTGGGATGGCTACACCTTC
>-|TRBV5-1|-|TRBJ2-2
CASSLTSLNTGELFF
TGCGCCAGCAGCTTGACTTCCCTTAACACCGGGGAGCTGTTTTTT
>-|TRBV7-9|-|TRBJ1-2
CASPGKDGYTF
TGTGCCAGTCCAGGGAAGGATGGCTACACCTTC
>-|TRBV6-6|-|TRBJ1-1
CASSYSSIEAFF
TGTGCCAGCAGTTACTCTTCAATTGAAGCTTTCTTT
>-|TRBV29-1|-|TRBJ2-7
CSVVLANYEQYF
TGCAGCGTTGTACTTGCCAACTACGAGCAGTACTTC
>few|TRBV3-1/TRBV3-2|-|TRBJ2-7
CASSQVGNQQYF
TGTGCCAGCAGCCAAGTAGGGAACCAGCAGTACTTC
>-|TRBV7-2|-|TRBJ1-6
CASSLSKGGGGNSPLHF
TGTGCCAGCAGCTTAAGTAAAGGAGGGGGTGGTAATTCACCCCTCCACTTT
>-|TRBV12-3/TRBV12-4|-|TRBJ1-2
CASRQGQIYGYTF
TGTGCCAGCAGACAAGGACAAATTTATGGCTACACCTTC
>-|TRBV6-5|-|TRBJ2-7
CASSCPPEQYF
TGTGCCAGCAGTTGCCCCCCCGAGCAGTACTTC
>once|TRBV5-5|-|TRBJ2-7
CASSPAGYDYEQYF
TGTGCCAGCAGCCCGGCGGGGTACGACTACGAGCAGTACTTC
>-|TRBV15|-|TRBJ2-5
CATSRAGQTRETQYF
TGTGCCACCAGCAGAGCCGGACAGACCCGGGAGACCCAGTACTTC
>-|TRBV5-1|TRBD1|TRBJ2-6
CASGLGQGSLGANVLTF
TGCGCCAGCGGTTTGGGACAGGGATCGTTGGGGGCCAACGTCCTGACTTTC
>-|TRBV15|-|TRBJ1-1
CATSARQGGTEAFF
TGTGCCACCAGCGCCCGGCAGGGAGGGACTGAAGCTTTCTTT
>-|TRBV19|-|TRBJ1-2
CASSNPGAYGYTF
TGTGCCAGTAGTAATCCAGGGGCCTATGGCTACACCTTC
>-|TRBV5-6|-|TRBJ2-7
CASLRPGHYEQYF
TGTGCCAGCCTCCGTCCAGGGCACTACGAGCAGTACTTC
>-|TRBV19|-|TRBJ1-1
CASGDSWNTEAFF
TGTGCCAGTGGGGATTCATGGAACACTGAAGCTTTCTTT
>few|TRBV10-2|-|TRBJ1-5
CASRDSHTTNQPQHF
TGCGCCAGCAGGGACAGTCACACGACCAATCAGCCCCAGCATTTT
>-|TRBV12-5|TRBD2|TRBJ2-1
CASGLAGPPYNEQFF
TGTGCTAGTGGATTAGCGGGGCCTCCTTACAATGAGCAGTTCTTC
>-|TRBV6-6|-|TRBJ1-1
CASSYRGEEAFF
TGTGCCAGCAGTTACAGGGGTGAAGAAGCTTTCTTT
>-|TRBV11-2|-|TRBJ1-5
CASSILPWQPQHF
TGTGCCAGCAGCATCTTACCCTGGCAGCCCCAGCATTTT
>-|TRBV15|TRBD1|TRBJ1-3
CATSKVEGANSGNTIYF
TGTGCCACCAGCAAAGTAGAGGGGGCGAACTCTGGAAACACCATATATTTT
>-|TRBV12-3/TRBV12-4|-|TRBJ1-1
CASSRGEEAFF
TGTGCCAGCAGTCGAGGAGAGGAAGCTTTCTTT
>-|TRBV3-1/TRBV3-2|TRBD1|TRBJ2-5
CASSRTGGIETQYF
TGTGCCAGCAGCCGGACAGGGGGTATAGAGACCCAGTACTTC
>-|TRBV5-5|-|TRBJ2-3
CASSPDGQMGPRTQYF
TGTGCCAGCAGCCCGGACGGACAGATGGGTCCTCGTACGCAGTATTTT
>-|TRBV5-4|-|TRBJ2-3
CASSQRMDTQYF
TGTGCCAGCAGCCAGCGGATGGATACGCAGTATTTT
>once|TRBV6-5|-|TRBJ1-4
CASSPQTWGVLFF
TGTGCCAGCAGTCCACAGACATGGGGGGTTTTGTTTTTT
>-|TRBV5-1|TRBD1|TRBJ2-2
CASSPAGTGGAGELFF
TGCGCCAGCAGCCCGGCTGGGACAGGGGGGGCCGGGGAGCTGTTTTTT
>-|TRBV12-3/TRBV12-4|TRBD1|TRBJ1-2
CASSYRGGYTF
TGTGCCAGCAGCTACAGGGGTGGCTACACCTTC
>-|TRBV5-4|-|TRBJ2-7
CASSLAPSSYEQYF
TGTGCCAGCAGCTTGGCTCCCAGCTCCTACGAGCAGTACTTC
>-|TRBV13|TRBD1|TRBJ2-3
CASTRGGAGDTQYF
TGTGCCAGCACCAGAGGGGGCGCGGGAGATACGCAGTATTTT
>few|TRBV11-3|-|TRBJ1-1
CASSLDQGWNTEAFF
TGTGCCAGCAGCTTAGATCAAGGGTGGAACACTGAAGCTTTCTTT
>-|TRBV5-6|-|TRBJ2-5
CASGPPGDQETQYF
TGTGCCAGCGGACCCCCCGGGGACCAAGAGACCCAGTACTTC
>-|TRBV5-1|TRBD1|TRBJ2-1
CASSLEGQQYNEQFF
TGCGCCAGCAGCTTGGAGGGACAGCAATATAATGAGCAGTTCTTC
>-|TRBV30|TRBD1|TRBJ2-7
CAWNPLGTGVLEQYF
TGTGCCTGGAACCCCCTCGGGACAGGGGTTTTGGAGCAGTACTTC
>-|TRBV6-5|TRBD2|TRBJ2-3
CASSISGVPTDTQYF
TGTGCCAGCAGTATTAGCGGGGTCCCCACAGATACGCAGTATTTT